Following are 24 T cell receptor beta chains from one sample sequenced in a study of metastatic and nonmetastatic thyroid tumors. Ahead of thyroid surgery, no patient had received treatment of any kind. MiXCR was used by TCRdb to re-call the PCR reads. Of over 7,500 clones in the sample, approximately 10% were seen once. Sequenced material: tumor tissue. The origin of the receptors is a female donor with papillary thyroid cancer or a benign thyroid nodule (not recorded which). Some clones in this sample may be carry-over from other donors' samples.

Within the sample, this clone is medium-sized (0.01 to 0.1%). The genes are TRBV6-1 and TRBJ1-3; D is ambiguous. V was clipped by 7 bases and J by 8 bases, with 12 bases between them. Germline V gives CDR1 MNHNS, CDR2 SASEGT. The CDR3 extends over 12 amino acids. The CDR3 DNA sequence: TGTGCCAGCACCCGCGTTAGGGACACCATATATTTT. Its protein product is CASTRVRDTIYF.

In its sample, this clone ranks as medium-sized. V is TRBV6-1 and J is TRBJ2-1; 8 bases match TRBD1. The V and J ends lost 5 bases and 3 bases, in that order; junction bases with no gene match: 6. This CDR3 is built from 15 residues. The germline CDR1 and CDR2 sequences are MNHNS and SASEGT. CDR3 nucleotides: TGTGCCAGCAGTCCCGGGACAGGAGACTACAATGAGCAGTTCTTC. Residues: CASSPGTGDYNEQFF.

The chain employs TRBV6-1 and TRBJ2-3; TRBD2 agrees at 13 bases. V gave up 4 bases and J gave up 2 bases; unmatched junction bases: 3. CDR1 is MNHNS and CDR2 is SASEGT in the germline V gene. The CDR3 has 16 amino acids. CDR3 protein: CASSAGTSGVTDTQYF. The CDR3 DNA follows: TGTGCCAGCAGTGCCGGGACTAGCGGGGTCACAGATACGCAGTATTTT.

This clone was detected many times. The chain links TRBV4-1 to TRBJ2-3; D is uncertain. The CDR3 totals 15 residues. Trimming left V 0 bases short and J 3 bases short, with 10 bases between. Germline V lookup: CDR1 MGHRA, CDR2 YSYEKL. The CDR3 region is CASSQEARSTDTQYF. CDR3 coding DNA: TGCGCCAGCAGCCAAGAAGCCAGATCGACAGATACGCAGTATTTT.

In its sample, this clone was seen many times. The chain recombines TRBV5-6 with TRBJ2-7; D is unresolved. Germline V CDR1 and CDR2: SGHDT, YYEEEE. The germline V and J ends were trimmed by 1 base and 3 bases, with 11 bases remaining between them. The CDR3 sequence is 14 residues long. The CDR3 nucleotides are TGTGCCAGCAGCTTGCACCACAGTATCTACGAGCAGTACGTC. This codes for CASSLHHSIYEQYV.

This clone has ten or more counts. V and J are TRBV19 and TRBJ2-7; 15 bases fit TRBD2. Germline V gene lookup returns CDR1 LNHDA and CDR2 SQIVND (reference sequence). With 5 bases clipped from V and 2 bases from J, the junction kept 10 bases outside the gene matches. The CDR3 covers 18 residues. CDR3 sequence: CASSFSGTSGGTPYEQYF. DNA of the CDR3: TGTGCCAGTAGTTTCTCTGGGACTAGCGGGGGGACACCCTACGAGCAGTACTTC.

Of note for this clone: Its ends do not fully match the called genes, so a read error is possible. The CDR3 loop reads CSAILYHGPNHPQHF. The CDR3 DNA is TGCAGTGCTATCTTGTATCACGGTCCTAATCATCCCCAGCATTTT. The chain employs TRBV20-1 and TRBJ1-5; D gene ambiguous. Germline V lookup: CDR1 DFQATT, CDR2 SNEGSKA (reference sequence). The CDR3 has 15 amino acids.

Ten or more counts support this clone. The chain combines TRBV7-2 with TRBJ2-7; 11 bases are a match to TRBD2. Trimming at V came to 1 base and at J to 2 bases, leaving 1 base not matched to a gene. There are 15 residues in the CDR3. Germline V gene sequence: CDR1 SGHTA, CDR2 FQGNSA. The CDR3 here is CASSLGLAGTYEQYV. In DNA form, the CDR3 reads TGTGCCAGCAGCTTAGGACTAGCGGGAACCTACGAGCAGTACGTC.

This clone was seen ten or more times. This chain connects TRBV5-1 to TRBJ2-1; 7 bases match TRBD2. Germline-derived CDR1 and CDR2 are SGHRS and YFSETQ. The CDR3 runs to 17 residues. V lost 6 bases and J lost 6; bases outside the gene matches: 18. The CDR3 DNA sequence: TGCGCCAGCACCTGGGGGGGGGTCTCGGAAGGTCGCAATGAGCAGTTCTTC. This codes for CASTWGGVSEGRNEQFF.

By sample share, this clone is medium-sized. This chain joins TRBV7-9 and TRBJ2-1; TRBD1 matches 10 bases. J gave up 3 bases and V 5 bases, and 7 bases lay outside the gene matches. Germline CDR1 and CDR2: SEHNR and FQNEAQ (reference sequence). The CDR3 spans 16 residues. The CDR3 reads CASSPRQGANYNEQFF. CDR3 sequence (DNA): TGTGCCAGCAGCCCCAGACAGGGGGCAAACTACAATGAGCAGTTCTTC.

In this sample, this clone turned up many times. V usage is TRBV19 and J usage is TRBJ2-7; 8 bases line up with TRBD2. The germline V gene encodes CDR1 LNHDA and CDR2 SQIVND (reference sequence). The CDR3 contains 15 residues. Germline trimming cut 11 bases from V and 0 bases from J; bases unmatched to any gene: 12. The CDR3 DNA is TGTGCCCGACGGGGGGGGATAAACGTCTCCTACGAGCAGTACTTC. Its translation is CARRGGINVSYEQYF.

The table lists this clone with many counts. The chain has TRBV3-1 and TRBJ1-3; D remains unclear. This CDR3 spans 16 amino acids. V shed 3 bases and J shed 10 bases, with 22 bases lying between them. Per the germline V gene, CDR1 is LGHDT and CDR2 is YNNKEL (reference sequence). The CDR3 reads CASSHSRGIGVLTIYF. The CDR3 region has the DNA TGTGCCAGCAGCCATTCACGAGGTATTGGGGTGCTGACCATATATTTT.

This clone was counted at least ten times. This may come from a read error, since a much larger clone is one base off. The chain links TRBV7-9 to TRBJ2-3; D unclear. From germline, CDR1 is SEHNR and CDR2 FQNEAQ (reference sequence). V was pared by 6 bases and J by 6 bases, with 7 bases between. The CDR3 spans 11 residues. CDR3 DNA sequence: TGTGCCAGCAGTGCTGGTGATACGCAGTATTTT. Its protein is CASSAGDTQYF.

This clone was detected many times. The chain has TRBV14 and TRBJ1-2; D unresolved. The CDR3 has 13 amino acids. CDR1 SGHDN and CDR2 FVKESK come from the germline V gene. Trimming pared 5 bases from V and 2 bases from J, leaving 9 bases between. The CDR3 sequence is CASSYPSNYGYTF. CDR3 coding DNA: TGTGCCAGCAGCTACCCCTCGAACTATGGCTACACCTTC.

In this sample, this clone turned up many times. This chain joins TRBV9 and TRBJ2-3; 7 bases fit TRBD2. CDR1 and CDR2 (germline): SGDLS, YYNGEE. The CDR3 has 15 residues. The V segment lost 0 bases and the J segment 2 bases; nucleotides outside the gene matches: 3. The CDR3 spells CASSVGGGYTDTQYF. CDR3 bases: TGTGCCAGCAGCGTAGGCGGGGGTTACACAGATACGCAGTATTTT.

This clone appeared many times. A much larger clone differs from this one at a single base, so this may be a read error. Other DNA sequences in the sample encode the same CDR3. This chain links TRBV11-2 with TRBJ2-7; D might be TRBD2 (5 bases). Germline lookup yields CDR1 SGHAT and CDR2 FQNNGV. This CDR3 contains 14 residues. The CDR3 DNA follows: TGTGCCAGCAACTTAGAACGGGGCTCCTACGAGCAGTACTTC. Its protein product is CASNLERGSYEQYF. Supplemented by reference TRBV11-2 and TRBJ2-7, the full variable domain reads EAGVAQSPRYKIIEKRQSVAFWCNPISGHATLYWYQQILGQGPKLLIQFQNNGVVDDSQLPKDRFSAERLKGVDSTLKIQPAKLEDSAVYLCASNLERGSYEQYFGPGTRLTVT.

This clone was counted ten times or more. The CDR3 reads CATSPEADTQYF. The CDR3 bases are TGTGCCACCAGCCCAGAGGCAGATACGCAGTATTTT. The chain joins TRBV15 to TRBJ2-3; no clear D. V was cut by 5 bases and J by 4 bases, with 7 bases left in between. This CDR3 spans 12 amino acids. Per the germline V gene, CDR1 is LNHNV and CDR2 is YYDKDF (reference sequence). The full variable domain, completed using reference TRBV15 and TRBJ2-3, is DAMVIQNPRYQVTQFGKPVTLSCSQTLNHNVMYWYQQKSSQAPKLLFHYYDKDFNNEADTPDNFQSRRPNTSFCFLDIRSPGLGDTAMYLCATSPEADTQYFGPGTRLTVL.

This clone was recorded many times. The chain joins TRBV7-3 to TRBJ1-1; TRBD1 aligns across 10 bases. Trimming took 4 bases from V and 2 from J; bases not matched to a gene: 16. Per germline, CDR1 SGHTA and CDR2 FQGTGA. This CDR3 spans 19 amino acids. The chain's CDR3 is CASSSPYRDRGHINTEAFF. The CDR3, as DNA: TGTGCCAGCAGCTCACCTTACCGGGACAGGGGCCATATTAACACTGAAGCTTTCTTT. The full variable domain, completed using reference TRBV7-3 and TRBJ1-1, is GAGVSQTPSNKVTEKGKYVELRCDPISGHTALYWYRQSLGQGPEFLIYFQGTGAADDSGLPNDRFFAVRPEGSVSTLKIQRTERGDSAVYLCASSSPYRDRGHINTEAFFGQGTRLTVV.

This clone is termed medium-sized (0.01 to 0.1%). CDR3 in amino acids: CASRPAGTGVGEQYV. As DNA, the CDR3 is TGTGCCAGCAGACCCGCCGGGACAGGGGTAGGTGAGCAGTACGTC. V and J are TRBV28 and TRBJ2-7; TRBD1 matches 10 bases. The CDR3 is made up of 15 amino acids. Germline V gene data show CDR1 as MDHEN and CDR2 as SYDVKM. The V and J ends lost 6 bases and 7 bases, in that order; junction bases with no gene match: 12.

In this sample, this clone turned up many times. This chain joins TRBV7-9 and TRBJ2-7, with a weak D call TRBD2 (6 bases). Trimming took 0 bases from V and 0 from J, leaving 15 bases between them. This CDR3 is 17 amino acids long. CDR1 and CDR2 (germline): SEHNR, FQNEAQ (reference sequence). The CDR3 sequence: CASSLAKGSGGSYEQYV. As DNA, the CDR3 is TGTGCCAGCAGCTTAGCGAAGGGTAGCGGCGGCTCCTACGAGCAGTACGTC.

The sample holds many counts of this clone. This sample also contains other DNA sequences that code for the same CDR3. The chain recombines TRBV19 with TRBJ1-1; D not certain. V lost 6 bases, J lost 7 bases, and 9 bases lay in between. Germline loops: CDR1 LNHDA, CDR2 SQIVND (reference sequence). The CDR3 length is 11 residues. Here the CDR3 DNA reads TGTGCCAGTAGGCGGACGTATGAAGCTTTCTTT. Protein sequence: CASRRTYEAFF.

As DNA, the CDR3 is TGTGCCAGCAGTAGGGACGGTCACCGGGGAGCTGGGGCCAACGTCCTGACTTTC. Amino acids: CASSRDGHRGAGANVLTF. This sequence joins TRBV2 and TRBJ2-6; possibly TRBD1 or TRBD2 for D (5 bases each). This CDR3 spans 18 amino acids. V was pared by 5 bases and J by 2 bases, with 19 bases between. CDR1 is SNHLY and CDR2 is FYNNEI in the germline V gene.

This clone counts as medium-sized (0.01 to 0.1%). V gene TRBV10-3 combines with J gene TRBJ2-7; 9 nucleotides align to TRBD2. CDR1 and CDR2 from the germline V gene are ENHRY and SYGVKD. V lost 5 bases, J lost 3 bases, and 5 bases stayed unmatched. The CDR3 is made up of 14 amino acids. The CDR3: CAISSPAGGYEQYF. As DNA, the CDR3 is TGTGCCATCAGTTCGCCAGCGGGGGGCTACGAGCAGTACTTC.

The sample holds many counts of this clone. The junction and the germline gene differ at one end; a read error may be behind it. V usage is TRBV18 and J usage is TRBJ1-1; D remains ambiguous. There are 13 residues in the CDR3. Germline CDR1 KGHSH, CDR2 LQKENI. In nucleotides, the CDR3 is TGTGCCAGCTCACCACCAATGAAGACTGAAGCTTTCTTT. Its translation is CASSPPMKTEAFF.